This T cell receptor (beta chain) was observed in a study of blood T cell repertoires in COVID-19. Across the whole study: PBMCs, B-cell-depleted T cells, or T cells provided the cDNA or gDNA that made up the material.

This CDR3 is built from 16 residues. Trimming pared 6 bases from V and 0 bases from J, leaving 15 bases between. The germline V gene has CDR1 SNHLY and CDR2 FYNNEI. In the authors' workflow: Reference gene primers were amplified, and this amplification served to estimate nucleated cell counts. Sequencing was performed with immunoSEQ multiplex PCR; in TCRdb, only in-frame clones are kept and a portion is missing. V and J calls plus clone size are reproduced from that table; the DNA served to infer D and trimming. The sample includes 40,000 to 60,000 clones, more than 75% of them seen just once. The sequence derives from a woman aged 55-69 years with acute or convalescent COVID-19. The specimen was peripheral blood. The chain is built from TRBV2 and TRBJ2-1, with a weak D call TRBD2 (5 bases). The CDR3 reads CASSARAGGSYNEQFF. The CDR3 nucleotides are TGTGCCAGCAGCGCAAGGGCCGGAGGCTCCTACAATGAGCAGTTCTTC.